Listed below are T cell receptor beta chains from one sample, sequenced in a study of T cells in Graves' hyperthyroidism and ophthalmopathy. One entry per CDR3 protein, called by TCRdb with MiXCR from the multiplex PCR reads. The table lists some 400,000 distinct CDR3 sequences, roughly 14% of them singletons. Specimen: blood. These receptors were collected from a woman aged 60-75 years with Graves' hyperthyroidism. Each CDR3 is given with its conserved first and last residue. A D gene is named only where the DNA matches it firmly. Clone size, where shown, is once, few, many, or a class for clones that have expanded.

>many|TRBJ1-5|TRBV29-1|NA
CSVSQGGPTGGNQPQHF
TGCAGCGTCTCCCAGGGAGGGCCGACTGGGGGCAATCAGCCCCAGCATTTT
>NA|TRBJ1-2|TRBV29-1|TRBD1
CSVPDRAIGYTF
TGCAGCGTTCCGGACAGGGCGATCGGCTACACCTTC
>many|TRBJ2-7|TRBV12-3/TRBV12-4|NA
CASSELAGPYEQYF
TGTGCCAGCAGTGAACTGGCGGGGCCATACGAGCAGTACTTC
>many|TRBJ1-2|TRBV7-9|NA
CASSPFRRGGGYTF
TGTGCCAGCAGCCCCTTCAGGAGGGGAGGTGGCTACACCTTC
>NA|TRBJ2-7|TRBV9|NA
CASSPLTGNDEQYF
TGTGCCAGCAGCCCCTTAACAGGGAACGACGAGCAGTACTTC
>NA|TRBJ2-7|TRBV5-1|NA
CASTEQGLYEQYF
TGCGCCAGCACAGAACAGGGCCTCTACGAGCAGTACTTC
>NA|TRBJ1-2|TRBV11-3|NA
CASSLAGSFLYGYTF
TGTGCCAGCAGCTTAGCAGGGAGTTTCTTATATGGCTACACCTTC
>many|TRBJ2-7|TRBV2|NA
CASSESRGGYEQYF
TGTGCCAGCAGTGAGTCTAGGGGTGGGTACGAGCAGTACTTC
>NA|TRBJ1-2|TRBV28|TRBD1
CASTPGQTNYGYTF
TGTGCCAGCACTCCGGGACAGACAAACTATGGCTACACCTTC
>many|TRBJ2-2|TRBV30|TRBD1
CAWGTGQGDTGELFF
TGTGCCTGGGGTACGGGACAGGGGGACACCGGGGAGCTGTTTTTT
>few|TRBJ1-4|TRBV27|NA
CASSLTGEKLFF
TGTGCCAGCAGTTTGACCGGCGAAAAACTGTTTTTT
>many|TRBJ1-2|TRBV27|NA
CASSQGSELFWGYTF
TGTGCCAGCAGTCAGGGGTCAGAACTATTCTGGGGCTACACCTTC
>many|TRBJ2-5|TRBV7-9|TRBD2
CASSPGTSGAYQETQYF
TGTGCCAGCAGCCCTGGGACTAGCGGGGCGTACCAAGAGACCCAGTACTTC
>many|TRBJ2-2|TRBV7-6|NA
CASSPRTANTGELFF
TGTGCCAGCAGCCCCCGGACGGCGAACACCGGGGAGCTGTTTTTT
>many|TRBJ2-7|TRBV11-2|TRBD2
CASNRTSGQNYEQYF
TGTGCCAGCAACCGGACTAGCGGCCAGAACTACGAGCAGTACTTC
>many|TRBJ2-1|TRBV20-1|TRBD1
CSARLRTGGYEQFF
TGCAGTGCTAGACTCCGGACAGGGGGCTATGAGCAGTTCTTC
>many|TRBJ1-2|TRBV6-1|NA
CASSDWARPSGYTF
TGTGCCAGCAGTGACTGGGCGAGACCGTCAGGCTACACCTTC
>NA|TRBJ2-3|TRBV5-6|TRBD2
CASSLGPPGTSGLPDTQYF
TGTGCCAGCAGCTTGGGTCCCCCCGGGACTAGCGGGCTACCAGATACGCAGTATTTT
>many|TRBJ1-3|TRBV9|TRBD1
CASSEGQGEFHTIYF
TGTGCCAGCAGCGAGGGACAGGGAGAGTTTCACACCATATATTTT
>NA|TRBJ1-6|TRBV5-8|TRBD1
CASSLFLGTDYNSPLHF
TGTGCCAGCAGCTTGTTTTTAGGGACAGACTATAATTCACCCCTCCACTTT
>many|TRBJ2-1|TRBV3-1|TRBD1
CASSHLGTGAGNEQFF
TGTGCCAGCAGCCATTTGGGGACAGGCGCAGGCAATGAGCAGTTCTTC
>many|TRBJ2-3|TRBV6-1|TRBD2
CASRTSGSDTQYF
TGTGCCAGCAGGACTAGCGGGAGCGATACGCAGTATTTT
>many|TRBJ2-1|TRBV6-2/TRBV6-3|TRBD2
CASSYSKLAARNNEQFF
TGTGCCAGCAGTTACTCGAAACTAGCGGCCAGGAACAATGAGCAGTTCTTC
>NA|TRBJ1-4|TRBV27|TRBD1
CASRRQGGNEKLFF
TGTGCCAGCAGAAGACAGGGAGGGAATGAAAAACTGTTTTTT
>NA|TRBJ2-6|TRBV24-1|NA
CATSTFNSGANVLTF
TGTGCCACCAGTACTTTCAACTCTGGGGCCAACGTCCTGACTTTC
>NA|TRBJ2-1|TRBV29-1|NA
CSATGWAMSHNEQFF
TGCAGCGCCACAGGCTGGGCTATGAGCCACAATGAGCAGTTCTTC
>many|TRBJ1-5|TRBV18|NA
CASSEGGVSNQPQHF
TGTGCCAGCTCAGAGGGTGGAGTTAGCAATCAGCCCCAGCATTTT
>NA|TRBJ2-1|TRBV20-1|TRBD2
CSARDPREVNNEQFF
TGCAGTGCTAGAGATCCGCGGGAGGTGAACAATGAGCAGTTCTTC
>many|TRBJ2-7|TRBV4-2|TRBD2
CASSSSTSGSEEQYF
TGTGCCAGCAGCTCGTCGACTAGCGGGAGTGAGGAGCAGTACTTC
>many|TRBJ2-7|TRBV3-1|NA
CASSRSSESYEQYF
TGTGCCAGCAGTCGCTCTAGCGAGTCCTACGAGCAGTACTTC
>many|TRBJ2-5|TRBV11-2|NA
CASSSSGLSWGETQYF
TGTGCCAGCAGCTCATCGGGACTCAGCTGGGGAGAGACCCAGTACTTC
>many|TRBJ2-5|TRBV7-2|NA
CASRARGFQETQYF
TGTGCCAGCAGAGCCCGGGGATTCCAAGAGACCCAGTACTTC
>many|TRBJ1-6|TRBV28|NA
CASEGGAGNSPLHF
TGTGCCAGCGAGGGGGGGGCGGGAAATTCACCCCTCCACTTT
>many|TRBJ1-1|TRBV29-1|NA
CSVIRDGSTEAFF
TGCAGCGTTATTAGGGATGGGAGCACTGAAGCTTTCTTT
>many|TRBJ2-7|TRBV6-1|NA
CASSKSVVSYEQYF
TGTGCCAGCAGTAAGAGCGTTGTATCCTACGAGCAGTACTTC
>few|TRBJ1-1|TRBV7-9|TRBD1
CASSARGLTEAFF
TGTGCCAGCAGCGCTAGGGGGCTCACTGAAGCTTTCTTT
>NA|TRBJ2-2|TRBV19|TRBD2
CASSRGVAGPGTGELFF
TGTGCCAGTAGTAGGGGAGTAGCGGGACCAGGGACCGGGGAGCTGTTTTTT
>many|TRBJ2-1|TRBV6-1|NA
CASRWDSRMGNEQFF
TGTGCCAGCAGGTGGGACTCCCGAATGGGTAATGAGCAGTTCTTC
>many|TRBJ1-1|TRBV12-3/TRBV12-4|NA
CASSPYTGPTEAFF
TGTGCCAGCAGTCCCTATACAGGACCCACTGAAGCTTTCTTT
>many|TRBJ1-5|TRBV2|TRBD1
CASSELGQPLIQPQHF
TGTGCCAGCAGTGAACTGGGACAGCCACTGATACAGCCCCAGCATTTT
>many|TRBJ2-7|TRBV2|NA
CASSEGLGQIGYEQYF
TGTGCCAGCAGTGAAGGATTGGGGCAGATCGGTTACGAGCAGTACTTC
>NA|TRBJ2-7|TRBV20-1|TRBD1
CSANRGYEQYF
TGCAGTGCCAACAGGGGCTACGAGCAGTACTTC
>many|TRBJ1-5|TRBV2|TRBD1
CASSEATGDQPQHF
TGTGCCAGCAGTGAAGCTACAGGGGATCAGCCCCAGCATTTT
>many|TRBJ2-7|TRBV12-5|TRBD1
CASGLVLGQGPSYEQYF
TGTGCTAGTGGTTTGGTATTAGGACAGGGGCCTTCCTACGAGCAGTACTTC
>NA|TRBJ2-5|TRBV30|NA
CAWSVRIKETQYF
TGTGCCTGGAGTGTGAGGATTAAGGAGACCCAGTACTTC
>many|TRBJ2-1|TRBV20-1|NA
CSARRVSSYNEQFF
TGCAGTGCTAGAAGAGTGAGCTCCTACAATGAGCAGTTCTTC
>few|TRBJ2-4|TRBV20-1|NA
CSAPNRRDTSVIQYF
TGCAGTGCCCCGAATCGCCGGGACACATCTGTTATTCAGTACTTC
>NA|TRBJ2-1|TRBV5-4|TRBD2
CASTPGLAGTNEQFF
TGTGCCAGTACACCGGGACTAGCGGGAACTAATGAGCAGTTCTTC
>many|TRBJ2-5|TRBV7-3|NA
CASSVTSIETQYF
TGTGCCAGCAGCGTGACTAGTATTGAGACCCAGTACTTC
>NA|TRBJ2-3|TRBV27|TRBD1
CASARRTGEAADTQYF
TGTGCCAGCGCAAGAAGGACAGGGGAGGCGGCAGATACGCAGTATTTT
>many|TRBJ1-2|TRBV28|NA
CASSSSLYGYTF
TGTGCCAGCAGTTCTTCCTTATATGGCTACACCTTC
>many|TRBJ1-2|TRBV18|TRBD1
CASSARTGGHGYTF
TGTGCCAGCTCGGCTAGGACAGGGGGGCATGGCTACACCTTC
>many|TRBJ2-7|TRBV5-1|NA
CASSLAPQGSYEQYF
TGCGCCAGCAGCTTGGCCCCGCAGGGCTCCTACGAGCAGTACTTC
>many|TRBJ2-2|TRBV24-1|TRBD2
CATGTSGITGELFF
TGTGCCACAGGGACTAGCGGGATCACCGGGGAGCTGTTTTTT
>NA|TRBJ2-7|TRBV27|NA
CASSPSPFYEQYF
TGTGCCAGCAGTCCCTCCCCCTTCTACGAGCAGTACTTC
>many|TRBJ1-2|TRBV7-3|TRBD1
CASSSQGVGYTF
TGTGCCAGCAGCTCTCAGGGGGTTGGCTACACCTTC
>NA|TRBJ2-7|TRBV20-1|NA
CSAREGPDHEQYF
TGCAGTGCTAGAGAGGGACCGGACCACGAGCAGTACTTC